A single sample is the source of the 25 T cell receptor beta chains below, sequenced in a study of blood T cells in healthy people across ages. Together with a sample-barcoded 5' primer, a J-beta primer mix was included in a second PCR lasting roughly 6 to 12 cycles. Using its own MiXCR run on the 5' RACE reads, TCRdb lists one record per CDR3 protein. The profile shows approximately 830,000 distinct CDR3 sequences, less than 80% of them singletons. Sequenced: blood. The origin of the receptors is a man aged 25 to 40 in good health.

The chain uses TRBV9 and TRBJ2-6; 10 bases line up with TRBD2. CDR3 size: 18 residues. V shed 3 bases and J 0 bases; nucleotides not matched to a gene: 6. CDR1 and CDR2 from the germline V gene are SGDLS and YYNGEE. CDR3 sequence (DNA): TGTGCCAGCAGCGACGGATTAGCGGGGGGCTCTGGGGCCAACGTCCTGACTTTC. Protein sequence: CASSDGLAGGSGANVLTF.

This clonotype came up once. Mismatch with germline at one junction end may stem from a read error. The V call is TRBV20-1, the J call TRBJ2-1; D perhaps matches TRBD1 (5 bases). Germline lookup yields CDR1 DFQATT and CDR2 SNEGSKA (reference sequence). The CDR3 is made up of 15 amino acids. In DNA form, the CDR3 reads TGCAGTGTTAGAGACCCCGTGGCAGGGTACAATGAGCAGTTCTTC. Translated: CSVRDPVAGYNEQFF.

This clonotype was detected a few times. The V gene is TRBV13, the J gene TRBJ2-1; 11 positions agree with TRBD2. Trimming took 5 bases from V and 5 from J; bases not matched to a gene: 5. The germline V gene encodes CDR1 PRHDT and CDR2 FYEKMQ (reference sequence). This CDR3 is 15 amino acids long. CDR3 nucleotides: TGTGCCAGCAGCCCTCTGACTAGCGGGGACAATGAGCAGTTCTTC. Amino acids: CASSPLTSGDNEQFF.

The V call is TRBV2, the J call TRBJ2-5; D not certain. Gene TRBJ2-7 matches the end of the DNA better, so the J call may be wrong. The CDR3 has 14 residues. Germline V gene lookup returns CDR1 SNHLY and CDR2 FYNNEI. The CDR3 sequence: CASNVLPVLSEQYF. The CDR3 nucleotides are TGTGCCAGCAATGTCTTACCCGTGTTATCCGAGCAGTACTTC.

The J gene is TRBJ2-1, the V gene TRBV2; weak D call: TRBD2 (5 bases). The germline V gene has CDR1 SNHLY and CDR2 FYNNEI. The CDR3 contains 16 residues. V lost 0 bases and J 0 bases, leaving 9 bases between the germline ends. CDR3 loop: CASSEARASSYNEQFF. CDR3 nucleotides: TGTGCCAGCAGTGAAGCGCGGGCAAGCTCCTACAATGAGCAGTTCTTC. The complete variable domain, with remaining parts taken from reference TRBV2 and TRBJ2-1, reads EPEVTQTPSHQVTQMGQEVILRCVPISNHLYFYWYRQILGQKVEFLVSFYNNEISEKSEIFDDQFSVERPDGSNFTLKIRSTKLEDSAMYFCASSEARASSYNEQFFGPGTRLTVL.

This chain links TRBV27 with TRBJ1-5, with a possible D match to TRBD1 (6 bases). The germline V gene encodes CDR1 MNHEY and CDR2 SMNVEV (reference sequence). There are 14 residues in the CDR3. V was shortened by 5 bases and J by 4 bases, with 12 bases between the two germline ends. The CDR3 DNA is TGTGCCAGCAGTCCACAGGGTATGAATCAGCCCCAGCATTTT. The encoded protein is CASSPQGMNQPQHF.

The genes are TRBV12-3 or TRBV12-4 and TRBJ1-2, with 7 bases matching TRBD1. This CDR3 is built from 12 residues. With V trimmed by 5 bases and J by 8 bases, 5 bases remained unmatched. In DNA form, the CDR3 reads TGTGCCAGCAGTGCACAGGGGACCGGCTACACCTTC. It codes for CASSAQGTGYTF.

This chain links TRBV27 with TRBJ1-5; D not resolved. This CDR3 has 14 residues. Germline CDR1 MNHEY, CDR2 SMNVEV (reference sequence). V was cut by 4 bases and J by 9 bases, with 16 bases left in between. As DNA, the CDR3 is TGTGCCAGCAGTTCAACGGACGGGGTTGGGCCCCAGCATTTT. The encoded protein is CASSSTDGVGPQHF.

The rearrangement joins TRBV7-2 to TRBJ2-5; D not certain. V was clipped by 3 bases and J by 2 bases, with 13 bases between them. Germline CDR1 and CDR2: SGHTA and FQGNSA. The CDR3 consists of 15 residues. The CDR3 reads CASSFNSQSQETQYF. In DNA, the CDR3 is TGTGCCAGCAGCTTTAATTCCCAGTCGCAAGAGACCCAGTACTTC. The variable domain in full, completed from reference TRBV7-2 and TRBJ2-5, reads GAGVSQSPSNKVTEKGKDVELRCDPISGHTALYWYRQSLGQGLEFLIYFQGNSAPDKSGLPSDRFSAERTGGSVSTLTIQRTQQEDSAVYLCASSFNSQSQETQYFGPGTRLLVL.

The V and J genes are TRBV27 and TRBJ1-5, with TRBD1 matching over 8 bases. The V segment lost 5 bases and the J segment 1 base; nucleotides outside the gene matches: 4. The length of the CDR3 is 15 residues. Per the germline V gene, CDR1 is MNHEY and CDR2 is SMNVEV (reference sequence). The CDR3 loop reads CASSPQGASNQPQHF. The DNA for the CDR3 is TGTGCCAGCAGTCCTCAGGGGGCAAGCAATCAGCCCCAGCATTTT.

This clonotype was seen a handful of times. This chain uses TRBV20-1 with TRBJ2-5, with D possibly called TRBD1 or TRBD2 (5 bases each). CDR1 and CDR2 (germline): DFQATT, SNEGSKA (reference sequence). This CDR3 has 12 amino acids. V dropped 7 bases and J dropped 5 bases, with 14 bases sitting between them. CDR3 sequence reads: CSVRGVGETQYF. As DNA, the CDR3 is TGCAGTGTCAGAGGGGTCGGGGAGACCCAGTACTTC.

The V gene is TRBV15, the J gene TRBJ2-5, with no clear D. V was pared by 0 bases and J by 5 bases, with 16 bases between. The CDR3 contains 16 residues. In germline, CDR1 is LNHNV, CDR2 YYDKDF (reference sequence). CDR3 sequence reads: CATSRDTSLSSETQYF. The CDR3 nucleotides are TGTGCCACCAGCAGAGATACATCACTGTCATCGGAGACCCAGTACTTC.

The CDR3 nucleotides read TGTGCCAGCAGCTTAAACAGGGTGCCCACAGATACGCAGTATTTT. It is translated as CASSLNRVPTDTQYF. The chain uses TRBV7-8 and TRBJ2-3; a weak D match, TRBD1 (6 bases). The CDR3 covers 15 residues. Germline V gene lookup returns CDR1 SGHVS and CDR2 FQNEAQ. Trimming removed 2 bases at V and 2 bases at J, with 11 bases between.

V and J are TRBV28 and TRBJ2-4; D unclear. V dropped 4 bases and J dropped 3 bases, with 19 bases sitting between them. The CDR3 covers 17 residues. The germline V gene has CDR1 MDHEN and CDR2 SYDVKM. CDR3 nucleotides: TGTGCCAGCAGTTCCCCGGGTCTATCACGAGGCAAAAACATTCAGTACTTC. As protein: CASSSPGLSRGKNIQYF.

This clonotype has just a few counts. The rearrangement links TRBV3-1 to TRBJ1-1, with no clear D. The germline CDR1 and CDR2 sequences are LGHDT and YNNKEL (reference sequence). The CDR3 has 14 amino acids. V was shortened by 1 base and J by 6 bases, with 12 bases between the two germline ends. CDR3 loop: CASSQVDRLSEAFF. Here the CDR3 DNA reads TGTGCCAGCAGCCAAGTCGATCGATTGTCTGAAGCTTTCTTT.

The CDR3 here is CASSSHGPMDEQYF. CDR3 in DNA: TGTGCCAGCAGCTCCCACGGTCCTATGGATGAGCAGTACTTC. V usage is TRBV7-2 and J usage is TRBJ2-7; D is unresolved. The V end lost 4 bases, the J end lost 7 bases, and 17 bases lay between the germline ends. Germline V gene data show CDR1 as SGHTA and CDR2 as FQGNSA. CDR3 length: 14 amino acids.

The chain is built from TRBV7-9 and TRBJ2-5, with a tentative D call TRBD1 (7 bases). The assigned J gene may be wrong: the sequence end matches TRBJ2-7 better. Germline-derived CDR1 and CDR2 are SEHNR and FQNEAQ (reference sequence). CDR3 length equals 17 residues. The CDR3 DNA follows: TGTGCCAGCAGCTTCTTTGGGGGGACAGCCGGCGCCTACGAGCAGTACTTC. It codes for CASSFFGGTAGAYEQYF.

This chain connects TRBV5-1 to TRBJ2-5; 7 positions agree with TRBD1. This CDR3 is 15 amino acids long. Germline CDR1 and CDR2: SGHRS and YFSETQ. The V gene end was trimmed by 2 bases and the J gene end by 2 bases; junction bases not matched to a gene: 6. The CDR3 region has the DNA TGCGCCAGCAGCTTAGTGGACAGGCCGCAAGAGACCCAGTACTTC. It is translated as CASSLVDRPQETQYF.

V and J are TRBV4-2 and TRBJ2-1; D not resolved. V was clipped by 5 bases and J by 7 bases, with 9 bases between them. CDR3 length: 12 amino acids. CDR1 is LGHNA, CDR2 YNFKEQ, per germline. CDR3 sequence reads: CASSAAVNEQFF. The DNA of the CDR3 is TGTGCCAGCAGCGCGGCGGTTAATGAGCAGTTCTTC.

The J gene is TRBJ1-2, the V gene TRBV20-1, with D unclear. The CDR3 covers 14 residues. Trimming left V 5 bases short and J 1 base short, with 14 bases between. Germline V gene data show CDR1 as DFQATT and CDR2 as SNEGSKA (reference sequence). CDR3 region: CSAPNSGSNYGYTF. CDR3 nucleotide sequence: TGCAGTGCTCCAAACAGCGGCAGTAACTATGGCTACACCTTC.

This clonotype showed up just once. This chain joins TRBV20-1 and TRBJ2-3; the D gene is possibly TRBD2 (5 bases). Germline values: CDR1 DFQATT, CDR2 SNEGSKA (reference sequence). CDR3 length: 14 residues. V dropped 5 bases and J dropped 0 bases, with 12 bases sitting between them. CDR3 sequence: CSAEGPTSTDTQYF. CDR3 nucleotide sequence: TGCAGTGCTGAGGGTCCAACTAGCACAGATACGCAGTATTTT.

The V call is TRBV30, the J call TRBJ2-7; D might be TRBD1 (6 bases). V was shortened by 0 bases and J by 7 bases, with 10 bases between the two germline ends. Germline lookup yields CDR1 GTSNPN and CDR2 SVGIG (reference sequence). The CDR3 is 12 residues long. Here the CDR3 reads CAWSVQGWEQYF. The DNA for the CDR3 is TGTGCCTGGAGTGTACAGGGCTGGGAGCAGTACTTC.

This clonotype was found once. V usage is TRBV21-1 and J usage is TRBJ2-2. TRBV21-1 is designated a pseudogene. This CDR3 has 12 residues. The CDR3 is CASSKHVGELFF. In nucleotides, the CDR3 is TGTGCCAGCAGCAAACATGTTGGGGAGCTGTTTTTT.

The CDR3 DNA sequence: TGTGCCAGCAGTACTTCCCAGGGGGTCCAAGAGACCCAGTACTTC. It codes for CASSTSQGVQETQYF. The rearrangement uses TRBV6-6 and TRBJ2-5; 7 nucleotides align to TRBD1. V dropped 5 bases and J dropped 1; count of bases not matched to a gene: 7. The length of the CDR3 is 15 residues. Germline V gene data show CDR1 as MNHNY and CDR2 as SVGAGI (reference sequence).

The J gene is TRBJ2-5, the V gene TRBV4-3, with 7 nucleotides matching TRBD1. Germline loops: CDR1 LGHNA, CDR2 YSLEER. The CDR3 runs 14 residues. The J segment lost 2 bases and the V segment lost 1 base, leaving 1 base of the junction unmatched. The chain's CDR3 is CASSQARGQETQYF. The CDR3 DNA is TGCGCCAGCAGCCAAGCCAGGGGGCAAGAGACCCAGTACTTC.